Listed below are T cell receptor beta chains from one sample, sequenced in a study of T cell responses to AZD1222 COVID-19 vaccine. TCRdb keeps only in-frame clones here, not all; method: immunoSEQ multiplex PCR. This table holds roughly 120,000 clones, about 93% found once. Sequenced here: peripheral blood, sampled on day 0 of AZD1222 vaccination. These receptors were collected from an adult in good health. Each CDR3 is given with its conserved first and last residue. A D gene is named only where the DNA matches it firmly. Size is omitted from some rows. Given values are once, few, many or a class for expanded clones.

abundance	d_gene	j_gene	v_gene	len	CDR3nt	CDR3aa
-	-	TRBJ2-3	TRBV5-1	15	TGCGCCAGCAGCTTGGGCGGGAAGTCCCCAGATACGCAGTATTTT	CASSLGGKSPDTQYF
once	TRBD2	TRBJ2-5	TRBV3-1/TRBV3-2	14	TGTGCCAGCGCACTAGCGCCTGCCTTTGAGACCCAGTACTTC	CASALAPAFETQYF
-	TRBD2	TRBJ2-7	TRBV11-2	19	TGTGCCAGCAGCCGGTACAGGGACCCCGGGACTAGCGGAATCTACGAGCAGTACTTC	CASSRYRDPGTSGIYEQYF
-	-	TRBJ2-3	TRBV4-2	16	TGTGCCAGCAGCCAAGCTCTTCCCCTCGGGGCAGATACGCAGTATTTT	CASSQALPLGADTQYF
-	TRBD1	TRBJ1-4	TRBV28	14	TGTGCCAGCAGTCTTGGGACAGCGAGTGAAAAACTGTTTTTT	CASSLGTASEKLFF
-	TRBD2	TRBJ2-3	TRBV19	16	TGTGCCAGTAGGCCTGTTGTAGCGGGAGGGACAGATACGCAGTATTTT	CASRPVVAGGTDTQYF
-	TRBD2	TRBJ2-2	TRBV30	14	TGTGCCGGCTCTGTAGCGGGAGGGGCCGGGGAGCTGTTTTTT	CAGSVAGGAGELFF
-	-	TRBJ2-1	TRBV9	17	TGTGCCAGCAGCGTAGATTGGGACGCCAGGGGTTACAATGAGCAGTTCTTC	CASSVDWDARGYNEQFF
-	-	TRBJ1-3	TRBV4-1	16	TGCGCCAGCAGCCAAGTGCAGTCCTACTCTGGAAACACCATATATTTT	CASSQVQSYSGNTIYF
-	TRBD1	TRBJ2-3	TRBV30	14	TGTGCCTGGGATCGGACAGGGAGCACAGATACGCAGTATTTT	CAWDRTGSTDTQYF
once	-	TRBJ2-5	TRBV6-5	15	TGTGCCAGCAGTTACTCGGAGATGGCCAGTGAGACCCAGTACTTC	CASSYSEMASETQYF
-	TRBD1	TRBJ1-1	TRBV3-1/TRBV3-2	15	TGTGCCAGCACCCTATCGACAGGGAGTTACACTGAAGCTTTCTTT	CASTLSTGSYTEAFF
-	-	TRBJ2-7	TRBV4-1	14	TGCGCCAGCAGCCAAGGGACAATTTCCTACGAGCAGTACTTC	CASSQGTISYEQYF
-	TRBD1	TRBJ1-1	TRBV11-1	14	TGTGCCAGCAGTCGGGGACAGCTTAACACTGAAGCTTTCTTT	CASSRGQLNTEAFF
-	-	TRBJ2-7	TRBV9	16	TGTGCCAGCAGCCCCCGAGGGGGGGTTCGGCCCTACGAGCAGTACTTC	CASSPRGGVRPYEQYF
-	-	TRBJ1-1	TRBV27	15	TGTGCCAGCAGTTTCATCGACAGATTGAACACTGAAGCTTTCTTT	CASSFIDRLNTEAFF
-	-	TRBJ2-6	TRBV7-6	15	TGTGCCAGCAGCCCTCAGGAGGCTGGGGCCAACGTCCTGACTTTC	CASSPQEAGANVLTF
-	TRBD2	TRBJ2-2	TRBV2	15	TGTGCCAGCAGTGAAGCGGGGACTAGCGGGGGTGGGCTGTTTTTT	CASSEAGTSGGGLFF
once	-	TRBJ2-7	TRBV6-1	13	TGTGCCAGCAGTGAAGGGTTCTCCTACGAGCAGTACTTC	CASSEGFSYEQYF
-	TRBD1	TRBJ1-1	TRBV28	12	TGTGCCAGCAGCGCAGGGGGGACTGAAGCTTTCTTT	CASSAGGTEAFF
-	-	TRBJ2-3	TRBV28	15	TGTGCCAGCAGTTTCTCAGTTAGGAGCACAGATACGCAGTATTTT	CASSFSVRSTDTQYF
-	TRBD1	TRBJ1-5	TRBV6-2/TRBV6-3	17	TGTGCCAGCAGTAACCACAGGGGGCTGGGGGTCGGTCAGCCCCAGCATTTT	CASSNHRGLGVGQPQHF
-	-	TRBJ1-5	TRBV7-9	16	TGTGCCAGCAGCAAGTTAGAGGGGGGAGGCAATCAGCCCCAGCATTTT	CASSKLEGGGNQPQHF
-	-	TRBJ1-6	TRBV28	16	TGTGCCAGCAGTGGGATCGCGTCGGGATATAATTCACCCCTCCACTTT	CASSGIASGYNSPLHF
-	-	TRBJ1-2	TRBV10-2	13	TGCGCCAGCGCATCAGGGCCAGACTATGGCTACACCTTC	CASASGPDYGYTF
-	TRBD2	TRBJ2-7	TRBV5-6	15	TGTGCCAGCAGCCCCCGACTAGCGGGATTCTACGAGCAGTACTTC	CASSPRLAGFYEQYF
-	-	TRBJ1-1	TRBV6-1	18	TGTGCCAGCAGTGAAGAGGATATACTCCGGGACATAGACACTGAAGCTTTCTTT	CASSEEDILRDIDTEAFF
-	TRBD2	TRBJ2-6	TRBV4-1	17	TGCGCCAGCAGCCCTTCCATAGCGGGCTCTGGGGCCAACGTCCTGACTTTC	CASSPSIAGSGANVLTF
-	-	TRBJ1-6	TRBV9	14	TGTGCCAGCAGCTTTAGACAAGATAATTCACCCCTCCACTTT	CASSFRQDNSPLHF
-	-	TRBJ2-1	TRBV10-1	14	TGCGCCAGCAGCGCCGGGACCTCCTACAATGAGCAGTTCTTC	CASSAGTSYNEQFF
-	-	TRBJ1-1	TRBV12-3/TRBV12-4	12	TGTGCCAGCGCCGTTTCGGGCACTGAAGCTTTCTTT	CASAVSGTEAFF
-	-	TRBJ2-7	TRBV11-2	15	TGTGCCAGCAGCTCGGCCTGGGACGGAGACTACGAGCAGTACTTC	CASSSAWDGDYEQYF
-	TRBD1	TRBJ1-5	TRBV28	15	TGTGCCAGCAGTCCGGGGACAGGGGGCAATCAGCCCCAGCATTTT	CASSPGTGGNQPQHF
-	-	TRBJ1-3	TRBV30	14	TGTGCCTGGAGTCGGAGTGCCTCTGGAAACACCATATATTTT	CAWSRSASGNTIYF
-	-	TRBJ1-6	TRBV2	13	TGTGCCAGCAGGGGGGAAGGGCAATCACCCCTCCACTTT	CASRGEGQSPLHF
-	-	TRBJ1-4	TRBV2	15	TGTGCCAGCAGAAGGACCGGAGCAACTAATGAAAAACTGTTTTTT	CASRRTGATNEKLFF
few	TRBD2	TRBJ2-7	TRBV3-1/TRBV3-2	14	TGTGCCAGTCGAACAGAGGCGGGAGCTAACGAGCAGTACTTC	CASRTEAGANEQYF
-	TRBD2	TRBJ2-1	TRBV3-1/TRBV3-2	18	TGTGCCAGCAGCCAAATCCTGACCGGGACTACACTTAGCGATGAGCAGTTCTTC	CASSQILTGTTLSDEQFF
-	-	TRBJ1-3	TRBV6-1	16	TGTGCCAGCAGTGAAGGAGGGGGGCGCATCGGAAACACCATATATTTT	CASSEGGGRIGNTIYF
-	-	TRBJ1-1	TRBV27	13	TGTGCCAGCAGTTTGAGGCAGTTCGCTGAAGCTTTCTTT	CASSLRQFAEAFF
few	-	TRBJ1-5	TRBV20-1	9	TGCAGTGCCGGCCGGCCCCAGCATTTT	CSAGRPQHF
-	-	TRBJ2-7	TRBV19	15	TGTGCCAGTAGTATAGCGCACGGAACATCCTACGAGCAGTACTTC	CASSIAHGTSYEQYF
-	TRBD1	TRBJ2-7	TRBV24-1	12	TGTGCCACCAGTGACTCAGGGGGTGAGCAGTACTTC	CATSDSGGEQYF
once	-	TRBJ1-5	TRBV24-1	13	TGTGCCACCAGTGAACCAGGGAGTCAGCCCCAGCATTTT	CATSEPGSQPQHF
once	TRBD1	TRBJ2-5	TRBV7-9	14	TGTGCCAGCAGCTCCCGGGACAGGGCATGGGCCCAGTACTTC	CASSSRDRAWAQYF
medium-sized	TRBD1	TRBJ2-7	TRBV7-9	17	TGTGCCAGCAGCCACCCTGGGACAGGTGGGTTAACCTACGAGCAGTACTTC	CASSHPGTGGLTYEQYF
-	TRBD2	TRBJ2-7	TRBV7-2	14	TGTGCCACCAGGAGGACTAGCTTCCCCTACGAGCAGTACTTC	CATRRTSFPYEQYF
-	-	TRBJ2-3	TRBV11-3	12	TGTGCCAGCAGCGACCGGGACACAAAGCAGTATTTT	CASSDRDTKQYF
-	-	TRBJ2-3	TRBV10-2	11	TGCGCCACCGGCTCCGGTGATACGCAGTATTTT	CATGSGDTQYF
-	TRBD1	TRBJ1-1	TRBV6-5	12	TGTGCCAGCAACCAGGGGGCGGAGGTAGCTTTCTTT	CASNQGAEVAFF
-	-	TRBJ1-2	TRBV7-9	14	TGTGCCAGCAGCCTCGATGACGGGGCCTATGGCTACACCTTC	CASSLDDGAYGYTF
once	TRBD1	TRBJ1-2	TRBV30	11	TGTGCCTGGAGTGTATTCCAGGGGGAAACCTTC	CAWSVFQGETF
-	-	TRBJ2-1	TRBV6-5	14	TGTGCCAGCAGAACCGACCTGGGGCACAATGAGCAGTTCTTC	CASRTDLGHNEQFF
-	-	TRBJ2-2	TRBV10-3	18	TGTGCCATCAGTGAACATAGTGCTCCGGGACAAAACACCGGGGAGCTGTTTTTT	CAISEHSAPGQNTGELFF